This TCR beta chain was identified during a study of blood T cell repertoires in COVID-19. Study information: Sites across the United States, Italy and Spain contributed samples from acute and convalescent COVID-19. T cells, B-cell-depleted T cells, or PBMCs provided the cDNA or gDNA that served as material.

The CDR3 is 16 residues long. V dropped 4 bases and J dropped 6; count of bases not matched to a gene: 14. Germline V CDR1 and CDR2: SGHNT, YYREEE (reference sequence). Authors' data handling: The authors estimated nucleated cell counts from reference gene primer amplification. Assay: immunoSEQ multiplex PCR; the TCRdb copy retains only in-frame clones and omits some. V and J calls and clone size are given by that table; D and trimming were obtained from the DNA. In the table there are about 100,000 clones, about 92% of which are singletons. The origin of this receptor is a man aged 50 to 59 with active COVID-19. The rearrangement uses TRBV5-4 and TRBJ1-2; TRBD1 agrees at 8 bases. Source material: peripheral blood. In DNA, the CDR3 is TGTGCCAGCAGCCCACGATCCCAAGACAGGGGAAATGGCTACACCTTC. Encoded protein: CASSPRSQDRGNGYTF.